The source of this T cell receptor delta chain is a study of γδ T cells in repeated Plasmodium falciparum infection. Study information: Donors had four controlled P. falciparum NF54 infections over about 640 days. Sampling occurred at baseline, pre-infection for selected infections, and 21 days post-infection. Notes on the study in general: Waves of new clonotype selection appeared after repeated controlled infections in Vdelta2-negative, largely Vdelta1+, gammadelta T cells.

TCRdb called clones from the multiplex PCR reads again using CATT. Of over 45,000 delta-chain clones detected, around 1.6% appear once; the ten largest clones hold 8.6%. Germline lookup yields CDR1 GEAIGNYY and CDR2 EKD. With 3 bases clipped from V and 0 bases from J, the junction kept 15 bases outside the gene matches. The CDR3 contains 19 residues. Vgamma9/Vdelta2+ and Vdelta2-negative gammadelta T cells were flow-sorted from PBMC for bulk sequencing. This clone was detected a few times. Its target is not known. A far larger clone is off by one base, so a read error is likely. Other DNA sequences in this sample translate to the same CDR3.

This chain uses TRDV2 with TRDJ1; 10 bases align to TRDD3. TCRdb does not report a J gene; here it was assigned by matching the DNA to germline references. The specimen sequenced was gamma-delta T cells from blood. This TCR derives from a pool of human donors (malaria-infected and uninfected, not separated). The CDR3 bases are TGTGCCTGTGACTTTCTATTGGGGGATACTCCCTCGTACACCGATAAACTCATCTTT. It encodes CACDFLLGDTPSYTDKLIF.